The clone carrying this T cell receptor (beta chain) has just a few counts. The source material, RNA transcripts, was used to amplify TCR beta CDR3 regions. TCR CDR3 regions were first amplified by RT-PCR with HTBI primers. TCRdb re-derived calls from the multiplex PCR reads in MiXCR, one entry per CDR3 protein. Of about 420,000 distinct CDR3 sequences listed, around a sixth are singletons. The data belong to a study of T cells in Graves' hyperthyroidism and ophthalmopathy. Germline CDR1 reads SQVTM; CDR2 reads ANQGSEA. V was shortened by 1 base and J by 0 bases, with 9 bases between the two germline ends. This CDR3 region has 14 residues.

The chain combines TRBV29-1 with TRBJ1-2, with no clear D. The TCR sequence derives from a woman aged 18-29 years with Graves' hyperthyroidism. The sample taken for sequencing was blood. The CDR3 is CSVEGVQSNYGYTF. DNA for the CDR3: TGCAGCGTTGAAGGGGTGCAGTCTAACTATGGCTACACCTTC.